This entry concerns a single TCR beta chain. Antigen specificity is unknown. The data were obtained in a study of beta chain features in type 1 diabetes. Study-level findings and limits: A moderate, significant TCRB CDR3 shortening appeared in type 1 diabetes across four CD4+ subsets.

Sorting of CD4+ naive, central memory, regulatory and stem cell-like memory cells was performed via CD45RO/CCR7/CD25/CD127/CD95/CD27. The CDR3 is 13 amino acids. V lost 8 bases and J lost 5, with 15 bases in between. The germline gives CDR1 LGHNA, CDR2 YNFKEQ. Expressed TCRB transcripts were sequenced because the entire RNA isolate underwent reverse transcription. Data came from immunoSEQ multiplex PCR; TCRdb stores just in-frame clones and leaves some out. The repertoire consists of 620,000 or so clones, with roughly 16% occurring once and the leading ten covering about 0.086%. The sample consisted of naive CD4+ T cells from blood. V is TRBV4-2 and J is TRBJ1-2; the D gene is possibly TRBD1 (5 bases). This receptor was obtained from a man aged 18 to 29 in good health. The CDR3 here is CASVRRDGYGYTF. DNA for the CDR3: TGTGCCAGCGTCCGCCGGGACGGTTATGGCTACACCTTC.